This entry lists 9 T cell receptor beta chains sequenced from one sample in a study of T-cell memory formation after mild COVID-19 (dated by TCRdb to the early 2020s). The library was produced with 5' RACE. These reads were obtained on an Illumina NovaSeq 6000. TCRdb redid the processing of the public reads, applying fastp at Q25 and MiXCR, and retained in-frame beta chains. Identical CDR3 protein sequences are pooled into one entry, listed with their most common genes and DNA. Present in this sample are roughly 35,000 distinct CDR3 sequences, under 25% of which were seen just once. The biggest ten clones account for more than 1.5% of the sample. Material for sequencing was PBMCs or a T cell subset sorted from them (not recorded which). All receptors come from an adult who had mild COVID-19 (a few samples of this study predate the infection). The sample titles of this study are shuffled in the database, so cell type and time point are left out.

This clonotype has at least ten counts. CDR3 loop: CATSEGGPEDTEAFF. The CDR3 bases are TGTGCCACCAGTGAGGGGGGCCCCGAGGACACTGAAGCTTTCTTT. The chain joins TRBV24-1 to TRBJ1-1, with a weak D call TRBD1 (6 bases). The germline V gene has CDR1 KGHDR and CDR2 SFDVKD. V was shortened by 4 bases and J by 3 bases, with 14 bases between the two germline ends. This CDR3 is built from 15 residues.

This clonotype was recorded many times. This chain links TRBV12-3 or TRBV12-4 with TRBJ1-1; no definite D call. The CDR3 is made up of 13 amino acids. With 1 base removed from V and 4 bases from J, the gap between germline ends came to 7 bases. CDR3 DNA sequence: TGTGCCAGCAGTTTAGAAGGGAGCACTGAAGCTTTCTTT. It is translated as CASSLEGSTEAFF.

The CDR3 loop reads CASRGTGTTSYNEQFF. The CDR3 nucleotides read TGTGCCAGCAGGGGAACCGGGACAACCTCCTACAATGAGCAGTTCTTC. The genes are TRBV12-3 or TRBV12-4 and TRBJ2-1, with D perhaps matching TRBD1 (6 bases). V lost 6 bases to trimming and J lost 0 bases, with 15 bases between them. The CDR3 runs to 16 residues.

The chain couples TRBV9 to TRBJ1-1; TRBD1 might be the D (6 bases). CDR1 is SGDLS, CDR2 YYNGEE, per germline. The CDR3 is made up of 13 amino acids. V was clipped by 4 bases and J by 4 bases, with 11 bases between them. The CDR3 protein is CASSRDTVTEAFF. The DNA for the CDR3 is TGTGCCAGCAGCCGGGACACCGTCACTGAAGCTTTCTTT. The variable domain in full, completed from reference TRBV9 and TRBJ1-1, reads DSGVTQTPKHLITATGQRVTLRCSPRSGDLSVYWYQQSLDQGLQFLIQYYNGEERAKGNILERFSAQQFPDLHSELNLSSLELGDSALYFCASSRDTVTEAFFGQGTRLTVV.

This clonotype was counted many times. The chain uses TRBV7-2 and TRBJ2-7, with 8 bases fitting TRBD2. The V gene's germline CDR1 is SGHTA and CDR2 FQGNSA. The length of the CDR3 is 15 residues. Losses at the gene ends were 5 bases for V and 7 bases for J; bases not matched to a gene: 13. The CDR3 DNA follows: TGTGCCAGCAGCCCTAGGACTAGCCTCTCTAGGGAGCAGTACTTC. This translates into CASSPRTSLSREQYF.

This clonotype appeared many times. This chain joins TRBV4-2 and TRBJ1-1; the D is unclear. The CDR3 has 15 amino acids. In germline, CDR1 is LGHNA, CDR2 YNFKEQ. Trimming removed 1 base at V and 1 base at J, with 10 bases between. CDR3 DNA: TGTGCCAGCAGCCAAGTGGGAGACAAGAACACTGAAGCTTTCTTT. Protein product: CASSQVGDKNTEAFF.

The V call is TRBV5-1, the J call TRBJ1-2; D call uncertain. Germline CDR1 and CDR2: SGHRS and YFSETQ. V was pared by 0 bases and J by 5 bases, with 8 bases between. This CDR3 has 13 residues. DNA of the CDR3: TGCGCCAGCAGCTTGGGGAATTCTTATGGCTACACCTTC. Protein product: CASSLGNSYGYTF.

This clonotype is categorized as medium-sized. V gene TRBV5-1 combines with J gene TRBJ2-5; D gene unclear. Trimming stripped 4 bases from V and 5 bases from J, with 9 bases between. The CDR3 is 12 amino acids. Germline-derived CDR1 and CDR2 are SGHRS and YFSETQ. The CDR3 DNA sequence: TGCGCCAGCAGCCACCTACGGGAGACCCAGTACTTC. Its protein product is CASSHLRETQYF.

Here the CDR3 reads CASSLPSAALNQPQHF. The CDR3 DNA follows: TGTGCCAGCAGCTTACCCTCGGCAGCTCTAAATCAGCCCCAGCATTTT. V and J are TRBV7-6 and TRBJ1-5; D is undetermined. The CDR3 spans 16 residues. Germline CDR1 is SGHVS and CDR2 is FNYEAQ. V was clipped by 2 bases and J by 4 bases, with 15 bases between them.